The 11 T cell receptor beta chains below come from one sample, sequenced in a study of cytomegalovirus exposure and HLA in healthy donors (dated by TCRdb to 2016 to 2017). Libraries were built with the immunoSEQ multiplex PCR assay. The multiplex PCR relied on a mix of 60 forward primers for TCR Vbeta segments and 13 reverse primers for TCR Jbeta segments. Drawn from immuneACCESS, this table holds only the in-frame rearrangements with V and J called that TCRdb kept. Clones are partly lost; checked studies trace under half to an unresolved V gene and leave the rest unexplained. This sample is represented by over 110,000 clones; about 80% of them were singletons. The ten largest clonotypes hold 6.2% of the sample. The sample taken for sequencing was PBMCs. Every receptor here comes from a middle-aged woman in good health and CMV-seropositive.

This chain joins TRBV18 and TRBJ1-1; no firm D call. V shed 6 bases and J shed 5 bases, with 25 bases lying between them. CDR1 KGHSH and CDR2 LQKENI come from the germline V gene. This CDR3 has 17 residues. The CDR3 DNA reads as TGTGCCAGCTCCCCCGTTAGGCAGTCCCCACCGGGGACTGAAGCTTTCTTT. It is translated as CASSPVRQSPPGTEAFF.

The rearrangement uses TRBV18 and TRBJ1-5; D might be TRBD1 (5 bases). Germline loops: CDR1 KGHSH, CDR2 LQKENI. Trimming removed 5 bases from V and 3 bases from J, with 8 bases in between. The CDR3 contains 13 residues. Written as DNA, the CDR3 is TGTGCCAGCTCAGGAGGGGCCAATCAGCCCCAGCATTTT. This codes for CASSGGANQPQHF.

The chain employs TRBV5-4 and TRBJ2-4; 9 bases match TRBD1. The CDR3 covers 11 residues. Losses at the gene ends were 3 bases for V and 15 bases for J; bases not matched to a gene: 4. Germline CDR1 is SGHNT and CDR2 is YYREEE (reference sequence). The CDR3 spells CASSSGTGLYF. CDR3 nucleotides: TGTGCCAGCAGCTCCGGGACAGGGTTGTACTTC.

The chain joins TRBV19 to TRBJ2-1; the D gene is possibly TRBD2 (6 bases). Germline assignment: CDR1 LNHDA and CDR2 SQIVND (reference sequence). Trimming removed 5 bases from V and 1 base from J, with 15 bases in between. This CDR3 spans 16 amino acids. CDR3 loop: CASSPRVGGSYNEQFF. The CDR3 DNA follows: TGTGCCAGTAGTCCCCGAGTGGGAGGTTCCTACAATGAGCAGTTCTTC.

The rearrangement joins TRBV28 to TRBJ2-1, with 9 bases aligning to TRBD2. The CDR3 has 16 amino acids. Germline-derived CDR1 and CDR2 are MDHEN and SYDVKM. The trim removed 7 bases at V and 8 bases at J, leaving 15 bases unmatched. CDR3 amino acids: CASTSLGTSPQDEQFF. The CDR3 DNA is TGTGCCAGCACCTCGCTGGGGACTAGCCCCCAAGATGAGCAGTTCTTC.

The chain joins TRBV6-6 to TRBJ1-5; D gene ambiguous. Trimming left V 5 bases short and J 3 bases short, with 8 bases between. CDR3 length: 13 amino acids. The germline CDR1 and CDR2 sequences are MNHNY and SVGAGI (reference sequence). The DNA of the CDR3 is TGTGCCAGCAGTAGTACGGTCAATCAGCCCCAGCATTTT. This codes for CASSSTVNQPQHF.

The chain joins TRBV10-3 to TRBJ2-5, with TRBD1 identical over 7 bases. Germline assignment: CDR1 ENHRY and CDR2 SYGVKD. There are 13 residues in the CDR3. V was pared by 6 bases and J by 4 bases, with 5 bases of the junction left unmatched. The CDR3 DNA sequence: TGTGCCATCAGGGCAGGGGGTGTAGAGACCCAGTACTTC. Encoded protein: CAIRAGGVETQYF.

The chain joins TRBV6-1 to TRBJ2-1, with 11 bases lining up with TRBD2. The length of the CDR3 is 14 residues. Germline V CDR1 and CDR2: MNHNS, SASEGT. V lost 5 bases, J lost 7 bases, and 4 bases stayed unmatched. In DNA, the CDR3 is TGTGCCAGCAGTTATAGCGGGAGGGAGAATGAGCAGTTCTTC. Translation gives CASSYSGRENEQFF.

The V call is TRBV30, the J call TRBJ2-3, with 8 bases lining up with TRBD1. The CDR3 has 13 amino acids. Germline CDR1 is GTSNPN and CDR2 is SVGIG (reference sequence). Germline trimming cut 3 bases from V and 3 bases from J; bases unmatched to any gene: 2. The CDR3 reads CAWSGQGTDTQYF. DNA for the CDR3: TGTGCCTGGAGCGGACAGGGAACAGATACGCAGTATTTT.

The V call is TRBV5-6, the J call TRBJ2-7, with TRBD2 as a possible D gene (6 bases). The CDR3 has 12 amino acids. The ends were cut back, 1 base at V and 11 bases at J, with 13 bases in the middle. Germline V gene sequence: CDR1 SGHDT, CDR2 YYEEEE. CDR3 nucleotides: TGTGCCAGCAGCTTGTGGCGGGGTTTGGAGTACTTC. Its protein is CASSLWRGLEYF.

The rearrangement joins TRBV11-2 to TRBJ1-3; tentative D call: TRBD1 (5 bases). Germline CDR1 SGHAT, CDR2 FQNNGV. This CDR3 is 15 amino acids long. The germline V and J ends were trimmed by 6 bases and 4 bases, with 16 bases remaining between them. The CDR3 is CASSRQLLGGNTIYF. The CDR3, as DNA: TGTGCCAGCAGTAGACAGTTGCTCGGGGGAAACACCATATATTTT. The full variable domain, its missing parts supplied by reference TRBV11-2 and TRBJ1-3, is EAGVAQSPRYKIIEKRQSVAFWCNPISGHATLYWYQQILGQGPKLLIQFQNNGVVDDSQLPKDRFSAERLKGVDSTLKIQPAKLEDSAVYLCASSRQLLGGNTIYFGEGSWLTVV.